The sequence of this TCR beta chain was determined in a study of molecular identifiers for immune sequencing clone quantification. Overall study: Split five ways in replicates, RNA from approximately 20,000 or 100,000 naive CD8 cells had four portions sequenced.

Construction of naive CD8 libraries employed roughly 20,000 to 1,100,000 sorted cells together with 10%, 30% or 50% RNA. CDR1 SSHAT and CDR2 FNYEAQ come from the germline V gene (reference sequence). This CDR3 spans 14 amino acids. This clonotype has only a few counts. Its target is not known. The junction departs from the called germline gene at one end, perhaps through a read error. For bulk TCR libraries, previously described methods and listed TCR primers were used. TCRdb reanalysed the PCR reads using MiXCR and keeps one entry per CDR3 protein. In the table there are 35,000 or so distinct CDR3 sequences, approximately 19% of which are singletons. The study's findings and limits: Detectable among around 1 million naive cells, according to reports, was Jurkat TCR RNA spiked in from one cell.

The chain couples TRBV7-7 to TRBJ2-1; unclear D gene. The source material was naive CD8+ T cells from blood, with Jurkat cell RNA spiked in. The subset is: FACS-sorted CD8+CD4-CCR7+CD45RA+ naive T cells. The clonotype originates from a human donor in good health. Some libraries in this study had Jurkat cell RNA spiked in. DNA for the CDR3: TGTGCTAGCAGCTTAGATGTCGGTTACAATGAGCAGTTCTTC. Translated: CASSLDVGYNEQFF.